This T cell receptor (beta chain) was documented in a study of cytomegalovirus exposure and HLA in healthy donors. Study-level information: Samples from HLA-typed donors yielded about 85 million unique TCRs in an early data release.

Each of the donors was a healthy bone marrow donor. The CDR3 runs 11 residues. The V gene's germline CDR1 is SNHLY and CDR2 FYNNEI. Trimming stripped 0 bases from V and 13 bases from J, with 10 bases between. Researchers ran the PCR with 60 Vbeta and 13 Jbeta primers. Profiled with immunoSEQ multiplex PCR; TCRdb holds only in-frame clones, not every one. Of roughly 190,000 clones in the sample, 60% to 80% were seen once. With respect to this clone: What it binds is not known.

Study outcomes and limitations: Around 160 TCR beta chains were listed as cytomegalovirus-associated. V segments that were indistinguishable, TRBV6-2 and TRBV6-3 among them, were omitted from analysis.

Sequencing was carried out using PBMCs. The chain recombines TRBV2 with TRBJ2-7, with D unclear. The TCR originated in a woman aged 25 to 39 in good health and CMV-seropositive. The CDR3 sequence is CASSEAARGYF. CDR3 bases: TGTGCCAGCAGTGAAGCGGCGCGCGGTTACTTC.